The 22 T cell receptor beta chains given below trace back to one sample, sequenced in a study of T-cell memory formation after mild COVID-19. TCRdb fed the 5' RACE reads into MiXCR, producing one record per CDR3 protein. There are under 300,000 distinct CDR3 sequences in the sample; about 20% occur only once, and more than 20% lies in the top ten. Sequencing used PBMCs or a T cell subset sorted from them (not recorded which). The receptors stem from a man between 18 and 35 years old who had mild COVID-19 (a few samples of this study predate the infection). Cell type and time point are not known.

The chain combines TRBV18 with TRBJ1-5, with D maybe TRBD1 (5 bases). Trimming took 2 bases from V and 7 from J, leaving 15 bases between them. Per germline, CDR1 KGHSH and CDR2 LQKENI. This CDR3 comprises 15 residues. DNA of the CDR3: TGTGCCAGCTCACCAAACCGGGGGGAGAGACAGCCCCAGCATTTT. It specifies CASSPNRGERQPQHF.

The rearrangement uses TRBV4-3 and TRBJ1-6, with D hard to call. The CDR3 covers 17 residues. CDR1 and CDR2 (germline): LGHNA, YSLEER. V was trimmed by 1 base and J by 10 bases, leaving 20 bases between them. The CDR3 sequence: CASSQVMTAGRHSPLHF. In DNA, the CDR3 is TGCGCCAGCAGCCAAGTAATGACGGCCGGGCGGCACTCACCCCTCCACTTT.

The chain is built from TRBV20-1 and TRBJ1-1; D gene unclear. The CDR3 spans 12 residues. Germline lookup yields CDR1 DFQATT and CDR2 SNEGSKA (reference sequence). The germline V and J ends were trimmed by 7 bases and 1 base, with 10 bases remaining between them. The CDR3 nucleotides are TGCAGTGGTTCGGCAGCGAACACTGAAGCTTTCTTT. As protein: CSGSAANTEAFF.

This clonotype was detected ten times or more. The gene calls are TRBV7-8 and TRBJ2-5; TRBD2 agrees at 8 bases. The ends lost 10 bases at V and 6 bases at J; junction bases unmatched: 7. Germline CDR1 SGHVS, CDR2 FQNEAQ. This CDR3 has 12 amino acids. The CDR3 reads CATGGAGKTQYF. For the CDR3, the DNA is TGTGCCACCGGGGGGGCCGGGAAGACCCAGTACTTC.

V and J are TRBV7-9 and TRBJ1-1, with D maybe TRBD1 (6 bases). Germline V CDR1 and CDR2: SEHNR, FQNEAQ (reference sequence). The V end was cut by 5 bases, the J end by 3 bases, with 16 bases between. CDR3 length equals 15 residues. The CDR3 reads CASSHGGGGYTEAFF. The CDR3 DNA reads as TGTGCCAGCAGCCACGGGGGCGGGGGATACACTGAAGCTTTCTTT.

The V and J genes are TRBV3-1 and TRBJ1-1; possibly TRBD1 for D (5 bases). This CDR3 is 12 amino acids long. The V gene's germline CDR1 is LGHDT and CDR2 YNNKEL (reference sequence). The ends were cut back, 1 base at V and 11 bases at J, with 11 bases in the middle. The CDR3 reads CASSQVPEGAFF. CDR3 bases: TGTGCCAGCAGCCAAGTCCCGGAGGGGGCTTTCTTT.

This clonotype was observed a handful of times. The chain is built from TRBV24-1 and TRBJ2-1; no reliable D call. The germline gives CDR1 KGHDR, CDR2 SFDVKD. CDR3 length: 13 amino acids. V was trimmed by 5 bases and J by 6 bases, leaving 10 bases between them. CDR3 sequence reads: CATSGWTGNEQFF. As DNA, the CDR3 is TGTGCCACCAGTGGGTGGACGGGCAATGAGCAGTTCTTC.

This clonotype showed up just a few times. V is TRBV6-6 and J is TRBJ1-1; D may be TRBD1 (5 bases). Trimming pared 6 bases from V and 1 base from J, leaving 12 bases between. The V gene's germline CDR1 is MNHNY and CDR2 SVGAGI (reference sequence). The CDR3 has 14 amino acids. CDR3 in amino acids: CASRLGTANTEAFF. DNA for the CDR3: TGTGCCAGCAGGTTGGGGACCGCGAACACTGAAGCTTTCTTT.

This clonotype came up a few times. This rearrangement joins TRBV11-2 to TRBJ1-2; D unclear. This CDR3 has 14 amino acids. Germline V gene lookup returns CDR1 SGHAT and CDR2 FQNNGV. The V gene lost 0 bases and the J gene lost 2 bases, with 7 bases spanning the gap. The CDR3 spells CASSLDQWNYGYTF. Written as DNA, the CDR3 is TGTGCCAGCAGCTTAGATCAATGGAACTATGGCTACACCTTC.

This chain connects TRBV5-1 to TRBJ2-5, with a weak D call TRBD2 (6 bases). The germline V gene has CDR1 SGHRS and CDR2 YFSETQ. The CDR3 extends over 14 amino acids. V was trimmed by 5 bases and J by 5 bases, leaving 16 bases between them. In DNA, the CDR3 is TGCGCCAGCAGATTGTCGGCAGGGAGGGAGACCCAGTACTTC. It specifies CASRLSAGRETQYF. Looking up the rest from reference TRBV5-1 and TRBJ2-5 gives the full variable domain: KAGVTQTPRYLIKTRGQQVTLSCSPISGHRSVSWYQQTPGQGLQFLFEYFSETQRNKGNFPGRFSGRQFSNSRSEMNVSTLELGDSALYLCASRLSAGRETQYFGPGTRLLVL.

The V and J genes are TRBV9 and TRBJ2-1; 9 positions match TRBD2. Losses at the gene ends were 5 bases for V and 2 bases for J; bases not matched to a gene: 5. Germline loops: CDR1 SGDLS, CDR2 YYNGEE. CDR3 length: 15 residues. In DNA form, the CDR3 reads TGTGCCAGCAGGGCAAGCGGGGGGACCTACAATGAGCAGTTCTTC. Its protein product is CASRASGGTYNEQFF.

In its sample, this clonotype was seen a few times. This sequence joins TRBV27 and TRBJ1-2; TRBD1 aligns across 7 bases. The germline V gene encodes CDR1 MNHEY and CDR2 SMNVEV (reference sequence). With 4 bases clipped from V and 4 bases from J, the junction kept 6 bases outside the gene matches. This CDR3 is built from 14 residues. The chain's CDR3 is CASSSYRGGYGYTF. The CDR3 coding sequence is TGTGCCAGCAGTTCCTACAGGGGAGGCTATGGCTACACCTTC.

The V call is TRBV7-9, the J call TRBJ2-7; the match to TRBD1 covers 7 bases. Per germline, CDR1 SEHNR and CDR2 FQNEAQ (reference sequence). Germline trimming cut 8 bases from V and 2 bases from J; bases unmatched to any gene: 6. This CDR3 has 13 amino acids. CDR3 sequence (DNA): TGTGCCAGCGATCGGACAGGTACCTACGAGCAGTACGTC. As protein: CASDRTGTYEQYV.

In this sample, this clonotype turned up a few times. V and J are TRBV12-3 or TRBV12-4 and TRBJ1-2; no definite D call. The CDR3 totals 14 residues. Trimming shortened V by 1 base and J by 3 bases, and 9 bases separated the two germline ends. CDR3 sequence reads: CASSLGDGDYGYTF. CDR3 DNA sequence: TGTGCCAGCAGTTTAGGAGACGGAGACTATGGCTACACCTTC.

To note about this clonotype: Just one base apart from a much larger clone, this may be a read error. This chain links TRBV6-2 or TRBV6-3 with TRBJ2-7; D remains ambiguous. Between the trimmed V and J ends, which lost 7 bases and 2 bases, there was a span of 6 bases. Germline V gene data show CDR1 as MNHEY and CDR2 as SVGEGT. The CDR3 has 11 residues. CDR3 DNA sequence: TGTGCCAGCAATTCCCCCTACGAGCAGTACTTC. This encodes CASNSPYEQYF.

The chain recombines TRBV30 with TRBJ1-2; possible D gene TRBD1, 6 bases. Trimming took off 2 bases at V and 4 bases at J, with 17 bases between the two ends. The CDR3 loop spans 15 amino acids. Germline lookup yields CDR1 GTSNPN and CDR2 SVGIG (reference sequence). The CDR3 DNA reads TGTGCCTGGAGTTCCACGGACAGCCGGAGCTATGGCTACACCTTC. It translates to CAWSSTDSRSYGYTF.

This chain links TRBV6-6 with TRBJ2-3; tentatively, D is TRBD2 (5 bases). The CDR3 totals 16 residues. Trimming shortened V by 2 bases and J by 0 bases, and 12 bases separated the two germline ends. CDR1 and CDR2 (germline): MNHNY, SVGAGI (reference sequence). The CDR3 protein is CASSYPARVSTDTQYF. CDR3 nucleotides: TGTGCCAGCAGTTACCCGGCGCGGGTGAGCACAGATACGCAGTATTTT.

This clonotype has just a few counts. This chain joins TRBV5-1 and TRBJ2-5, with D maybe TRBD2 (5 bases). CDR3 length equals 13 residues. Germline V lookup: CDR1 SGHRS, CDR2 YFSETQ. The ends were cut back, 5 bases at V and 5 bases at J, with 13 bases in the middle. The CDR3 nucleotides read TGCGCCAGCAGACGGGGAATTGGGGAGACCCAGTACTTC. Translation: CASRRGIGETQYF.

The V and J genes are TRBV4-2 and TRBJ1-1; D remains ambiguous. Germline CDR1 and CDR2: LGHNA and YNFKEQ. With 0 bases removed from V and 0 bases from J, the gap between germline ends came to 11 bases. The CDR3 has 16 amino acids. The CDR3: CASSQDTIRLNTEAFF. The CDR3 DNA follows: TGTGCCAGCAGCCAAGACACCATACGTCTGAACACTGAAGCTTTCTTT.

The chain couples TRBV19 to TRBJ2-3; possibly TRBD1 for D (6 bases). CDR3 length: 14 residues. V was cut by 4 bases and J by 2 bases, with 10 bases left in between. CDR1 and CDR2 from the germline V gene are LNHDA and SQIVND (reference sequence). In DNA form, the CDR3 reads TGTGCCAGTAGTAATACAGGGATCACAGATACGCAGTATTTT. Protein: CASSNTGITDTQYF.

This clonotype occurred a few times. This CDR3 is CSAGGGVNTGELFF. CDR3 in DNA: TGCAGTGCTGGGGGTGGCGTGAACACCGGGGAGCTGTTTTTT. This sequence joins TRBV20-1 and TRBJ2-2; the D call may be TRBD1 or TRBD2 (5 bases each). V was pared by 5 bases and J by 1 base, with 11 bases between. Per the germline V gene, CDR1 is DFQATT and CDR2 is SNEGSKA (reference sequence). The CDR3 has 14 residues.

This clonotype was counted between two and nine times. V gene TRBV27 combines with J gene TRBJ1-5, with 8 nucleotides matching TRBD1. This CDR3 region has 16 residues. Germline CDR1 and CDR2: MNHEY and SMNVEV (reference sequence). Trimming cost V 4 bases and J 1 base; bases outside gene matches: 6. The CDR3 DNA reads as TGTGCCAGCAGTTCCCAGGGGGCAGGGAGCAATCAGCCCCAGCATTTT. This encodes CASSSQGAGSNQPQHF.